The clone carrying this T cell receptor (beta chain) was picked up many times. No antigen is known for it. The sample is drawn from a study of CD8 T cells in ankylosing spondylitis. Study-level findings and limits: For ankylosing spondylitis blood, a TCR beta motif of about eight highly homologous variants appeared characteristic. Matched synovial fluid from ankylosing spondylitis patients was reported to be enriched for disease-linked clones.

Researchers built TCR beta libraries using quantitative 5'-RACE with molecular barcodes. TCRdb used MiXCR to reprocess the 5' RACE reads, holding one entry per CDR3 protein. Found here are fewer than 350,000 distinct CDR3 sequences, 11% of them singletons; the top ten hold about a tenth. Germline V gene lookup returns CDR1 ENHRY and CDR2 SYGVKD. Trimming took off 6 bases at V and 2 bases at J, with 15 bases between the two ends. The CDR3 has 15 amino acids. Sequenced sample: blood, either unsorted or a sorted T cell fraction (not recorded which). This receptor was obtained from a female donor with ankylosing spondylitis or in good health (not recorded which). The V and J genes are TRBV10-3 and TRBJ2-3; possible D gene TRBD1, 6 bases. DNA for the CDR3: TGTGCCATCAGAGCTACAGGGATAGACACAGATACGCAGTATTTT. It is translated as CAIRATGIDTDTQYF.